Listed below are T cell receptor beta chains from one sample, sequenced in a study of cytomegalovirus exposure and HLA in healthy donors. Libraries were prepared by immunoSEQ multiplex PCR; TCRdb keeps only in-frame clonotypes and omits some of them. The sample contains over 90,000 clones, approximately 72% of which appear only once. The sequenced material came from PBMCs. These TCRs come from a female donor in good health and CMV-seropositive. Each CDR3 is given with its conserved first and last residue. D genes are given only for firm matches. Some rows mark clone size as missing; the rest say once, few, many or name a class of expanded clone.

- TRBJ2-7 TRBV29-1 TRBD2 TGCAGCGTTGTTGCGGGAGGTGGCGAGCAGTACTTC CSVVAGGGEQYF
- TRBJ1-5 TRBV2 TRBD1 TGTGCCAGCAGTGAAGTCGAGGGGGCTCGGAGCAATCAGCCCCAGCATTTT CASSEVEGARSNQPQHF
- TRBJ1-1 TRBV5-4 - TGTGCCAGCAGCTTGGCAGATACTGAAGCTTTCTTT CASSLADTEAFF
- TRBJ2-5 TRBV7-3 TRBD2 TGTGCCAGCAGCTTACGGGAGGGAGAGACCCAGTACTTC CASSLREGETQYF
- TRBJ1-2 TRBV29-1 - TGCAGCGATGGGACAAGTAACTATGGCTACACCTTC CSDGTSNYGYTF
- TRBJ1-3 TRBV4-3 - TGCGCCAGCAGCCTAAGTCCGGCCTCGGGAAAGGGCTCTGGAAACACCATATATTTT CASSLSPASGKGSGNTIYF
once TRBJ2-7 TRBV28 - TGTGCCAGCAGTTTAGCGCCCGCTTACGAGCAGTACTTC CASSLAPAYEQYF
few TRBJ1-5 TRBV10-2 - TGCGCCAGCAGTGATTACAGCTATAGCAATCAGCCCCAGCATTTT CASSDYSYSNQPQHF
- TRBJ2-1 TRBV28 - TGTGCCAGCAGTAATCTAGGCTCCTACAATGAGCAGTTCTTC CASSNLGSYNEQFF
- TRBJ1-1 TRBV7-9 - TGTGCCACCTCCGATGAGGGGGAGTCTGAAGCTTTCTTT CATSDEGESEAFF
- TRBJ2-7 TRBV9 TRBD1 TGTGCCAGCAGCCCCAGGGGGATGGGGTACGAGCAGTACTTC CASSPRGMGYEQYF
- TRBJ1-1 TRBV19 - TGTGCCAGTAGTATCGGGGGGGGGCACACTGAAGCTTTCTTT CASSIGGGHTEAFF
- TRBJ2-1 TRBV6-1 - TGTGCCAGCGTCTCACAGAACTACAATGAGCAGTTCTTC CASVSQNYNEQFF
once TRBJ2-7 TRBV20-1 - TGCAGTGCAGAACAGGGTTACGAGCAGTACTTC CSAEQGYEQYF
- TRBJ1-5 TRBV28 - TGTGCCAGCAGTTCGCCGGGGGGGGTTCAGCCCCAGCATTTT CASSSPGGVQPQHF
- TRBJ2-6 TRBV7-8 - TGTGCCAGCAGCCCCTCCCCTTCTGGGGCCAACGTCCTGACTTTC CASSPSPSGANVLTF
- TRBJ2-5 TRBV5-1 TRBD1 TGCGCCAGCAGCTCCTGGACAGGGAGTCGACAAGAGACCCAGTACTTC CASSSWTGSRQETQYF
- TRBJ2-7 TRBV4-3 TRBD1 TGCGCCAGCAGCCAAGGACAGGGGGCAACGGCGCAGTACTTC CASSQGQGATAQYF
- TRBJ2-1 TRBV30 TRBD2 TGTGCCTGGAGTCCGACTAGCGGGGGATACAATGAGCAGTTCTTC CAWSPTSGGYNEQFF
few TRBJ1-5 TRBV6-6 TRBD1 TGTGCCAGCAGTTGGGACAGGGGGGACAATCAGCCCCAGCATTTT CASSWDRGDNQPQHF
- TRBJ2-1 TRBV9 TRBD2 TGTGCCAGCAGCGTAGGGGCTAGCGGATACTACAATGAGCAGTTCTTC CASSVGASGYYNEQFF
- TRBJ2-5 TRBV2 TRBD1 TGTGCCAGCAGACACCGGGACAGGGATTTTGAGACCCAGTACTTC CASRHRDRDFETQYF
- TRBJ2-7 TRBV19 - TGTGCCAGTAGTATATCCAGGGGCCACGAGCAGTACTTC CASSISRGHEQYF
- TRBJ1-1 TRBV5-6 TRBD1 TGTGCCAGCAGCTTAGACAGGGTTAGCACTGAAGCTTTCTTT CASSLDRVSTEAFF
- TRBJ2-7 TRBV5-4 - TGTGCCAGCAGCTCAGGGGTCTACGAGCAGTACTTC CASSSGVYEQYF
- TRBJ1-5 TRBV28 - TGTGCCAGCAGTTTACTATTCCTACTAGAAATAAATAGCAATCAGCCCCAGCATTTT CASSLLFLLEINSNQPQHF
few TRBJ1-3 TRBV9 TRBD1 TGTGCCAGCAGCGACCGGACAGGAGGTGGAAACACCATATATTTT CASSDRTGGGNTIYF
- TRBJ1-5 TRBV6-5 - TGTGCCAGCAGCCCCCGAGGTCGCAATCAGCCCCAGCATTTT CASSPRGRNQPQHF
- TRBJ2-1 TRBV4-3 - TGCGCCAGCAGCCAGAGCGGCCCCTCCTACAATGAGCAGTTCTTC CASSQSGPSYNEQFF
- TRBJ2-1 TRBV11-2 TRBD1 TGTGCCAGCAGACGGGGCCTCGGGACAGGGTTCGATGAGCAGTTCTTC CASRRGLGTGFDEQFF
- TRBJ1-1 TRBV30 - TGTGCCTTTAAGGAGAGGGTGAACACTGAAGCTTTCTTT CAFKERVNTEAFF
once TRBJ2-5 TRBV5-1 TRBD2 TGCGCCAGCAGCTTGGCCGTGACTAGCGGCCAAGAGACCCAGTACTTC CASSLAVTSGQETQYF
- TRBJ2-1 TRBV6-1 - TGTGCCAGCAGTGAAGGGACAGAGAATGAGCAGTTCTTC CASSEGTENEQFF
few TRBJ2-1 TRBV19 TRBD2 TGTGCCAGTAGTATACCTCTAGCGGGAGGGCCAGGGGAGCAGTTCTTC CASSIPLAGGPGEQFF
few TRBJ1-2 TRBV6-5 - TGTGCCAGCAGCCTAACGGACACGGCCTATGGCTACACCTTC CASSLTDTAYGYTF
- TRBJ1-1 TRBV30 - TGTGCCTGCCAACTTAGACAAACGGAAGCTTTCTTT CACQLRQTEAFF
few TRBJ1-6 TRBV4-1 - TGCGCCAGCAGCCACCTGGGACACCCGTTGAGCTCCTATAATTCACCCCTCCACTTT CASSHLGHPLSSYNSPLHF
- TRBJ2-7 TRBV6-1 TRBD1 TGTGCCAGCAGGGAAAGGGGACAGAAATACGAGCAGTACTTC CASRERGQKYEQYF
- TRBJ2-1 TRBV7-3 TRBD2 TGTGCCAGCAGCTTAGGGCTAGCGGCCCTCGATGAGCAGTTCTTC CASSLGLAALDEQFF
- TRBJ1-5 TRBV29-1 TRBD1 TGCAGCGTTCAGGACAGGGGTGACAATCAGCCCCAGCATTTT CSVQDRGDNQPQHF
- TRBJ1-5 TRBV10-3 TRBD1 TGTGCCATCAGTGAGTCGGGACAGGGGGTCAGTCAGCCCCAGCATTTT CAISESGQGVSQPQHF
- TRBJ2-5 TRBV9 - TGTGCCAGCAGCCAGGTGATCGGGGGGCGGGAGACCCAGTACTTC CASSQVIGGRETQYF
- TRBJ2-3 TRBV29-1 - TGCAGCGTCGTAAGGAATAGCGCAGATACGCAGTATTTT CSVVRNSADTQYF
- TRBJ1-5 TRBV6-5 - TGTGCCAGCAGGCCCCCGGGACAACAGCCCCAGCATTTT CASRPPGQQPQHF
- TRBJ1-1 TRBV29-1 TRBD1 TGCAGCGTGAATACAGGGGGAGGTGGCACTGAAGCTTTCTTT CSVNTGGGGTEAFF
- TRBJ2-5 TRBV7-2 - TGTGCCAGCAGCTTAGACAGGGTGATGGAGACCCAGTACTTC CASSLDRVMETQYF
- TRBJ2-3 TRBV6-6 TRBD2 TGTGCCAGCAGCCCTGGGGCTAGCGGGCTGGGGGATACGCAGTATTTT CASSPGASGLGDTQYF
- TRBJ2-7 TRBV7-3 - TGTGCCAGCAGCTTGACACCTAACTCCTACGAGCAGTACTTC CASSLTPNSYEQYF
few TRBJ2-6 TRBV4-2 - TGTGCCAGCAGCCAAGAAGGAGGGACCGGGGCCAACGTCCTGACTTTC CASSQEGGTGANVLTF
- TRBJ2-1 TRBV29-1 TRBD2 TGCAGCGTTGGTCCTAGCGGGAGGGGGAATGAGCAGTTCTTC CSVGPSGRGNEQFF